This T cell receptor beta chain was identified during a study of T-cell memory formation after mild COVID-19 (dated by TCRdb to about 2021). Some background on the complete study: TCR sequence clusters from the two donors were found to be largely donor specific. Two young, previously healthy adult volunteers, one female and one male, were included in the cohort. Longitudinal TCRalpha and TCRbeta repertoire sequencing tracked T-cell clones expanding and contracting after mild COVID-19 in a couple of donors. Summary of the overall study and its limitations: SARS-CoV-2 specificity was not confirmed for the second-wave clones peaking on day 37. From day 15 to 85, contracting clones showed balanced CD4/CD8 phenotypes, whereas a second wave of clones that expanded from day 15 to 37 leaned towards CD4+. The study included only a couple of mild cases, and larger cohorts that include severe cases with pre-infection samples were judged to be necessary. Some responding clones were found in pre-infection memory, which suggests that pre-existing cross-reactive memory T cells took part in the SARS-CoV-2 response. Contracting CD4+ clones turned up mainly in the CM and EM memory subsets, whereas EMRA was where CD8+ clones were enriched.

This clonotype was recorded a few times. No cognate antigen has been identified for it. Base qualities are missing; no much larger clone stands one base away. The run used an Illumina NovaSeq 6000. TCRalpha and TCRbeta cDNA libraries were built by 5'RACE with constant-segment primers, adding sample barcodes and unique molecular identifiers. Trizol reagent was used to extract RNA from every sample. Library amplification was performed in two PCR steps, and a second sample barcode and Illumina TruSeq adapters were introduced in the second step. Libraries were sequenced on an Illumina NovaSeq with 2 x 150 bp paired-end reads. Processing in the source paper ran as follows. Reads were demultiplexed and collapsed into UMI-guided consensus sequences with migec v1.2.7. With mixcr v2.1.11, UMI consensuses were aligned to TRA and TRB V and J templates and assembled into clonotypes. A clonotype was counted as expanded or contracted only if both edgeR and NoisET called the change significant, with noise models trained on biological replicates. For edgeR calls, a false discovery rate-adjusted p below 0.01 and a log2 fold-change threshold of 1 were applied. As an exploratory analysis of dynamics, max-normalized trajectories of the 1000 most abundant clonotypes were examined with PCA combined with hierarchical clustering. Separately sequenced CD4+ and CD8+ repertoires were used to assign a CD4 or CD8 phenotype to each responding clone. TCRdb itself trimmed the public reads at Q25 with fastp, ran MiXCR and retained productive beta chains. Merged by CDR3 protein, the rows form single entries marked with the most common genes and DNA. These V and J calls derive from TCRdb rather than the authors' analysis. The sample table contains 68,000 or so distinct CDR3 sequences; only one count was recorded for over 15% of them. The ten most abundant clones make up 25% to 35% of the sample.

Ficoll-Paque density gradient centrifugation was the method used to isolate PBMCs. The TCR originated in an adult woman who had mild COVID-19 (a few samples of this study predate the infection). The sample titles of this study are shuffled in the database, so cell type and time point are left out; the donor was told from shared clones. The sample was PBMCs or a T cell subset sorted from them (not recorded which).

The CDR3 corresponds to CASSPTGGGYEQYF. The DNA reads as follows: TGTGCCAGCAGTCCAACAGGGGGTGGCTACGAGCAGTACTTC. The receptor chain draws on TRBV7-9 and TRBJ2-7; 8 junctional bases match TRBD1. The CDR3 holds 14 amino acids from the cysteine to the phenylalanine. Only CDR3 DNA remains: 42 bases, in frame from the first base. Trimming accounts for 6 bases at V and 3 bases at J, while the number of junction bases matched to no gene is 7. Based on the germline V gene (reference sequence), the CDR1 and CDR2 sequences are SEHNR and FQNEAQ. Here the CDR3 is joined to the reference TRBV7-9 and TRBJ2-7 genes, and the full variable domain is: DTGVSQNPRHKITKRGQNVTFRCDPISEHNRLYWYRQTLGQGPEFLTYFQNEAQLEKSRLLSDRFSAERPKGSFSTLEIQRTEQGDSAMYLCASSPTGGGYEQYFGPGTRLTVT.